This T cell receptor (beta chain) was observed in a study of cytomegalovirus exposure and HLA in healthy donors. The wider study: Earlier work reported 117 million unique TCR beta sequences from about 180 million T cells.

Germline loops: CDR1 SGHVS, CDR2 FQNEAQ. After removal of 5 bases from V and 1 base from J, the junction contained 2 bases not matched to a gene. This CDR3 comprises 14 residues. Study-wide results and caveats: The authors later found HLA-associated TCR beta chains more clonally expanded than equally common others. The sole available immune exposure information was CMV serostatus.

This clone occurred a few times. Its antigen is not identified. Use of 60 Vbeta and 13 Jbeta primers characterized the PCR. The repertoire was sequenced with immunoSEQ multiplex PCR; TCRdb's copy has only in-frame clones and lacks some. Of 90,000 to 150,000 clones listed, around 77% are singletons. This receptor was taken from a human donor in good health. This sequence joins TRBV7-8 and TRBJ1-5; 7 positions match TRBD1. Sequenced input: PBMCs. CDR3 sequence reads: CASSRQGSNQPQHF. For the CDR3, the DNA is TGTGCCAGCAGCCGACAGGGAAGCAATCAGCCCCAGCATTTT.